Listed below are T cell receptor beta chains from one sample, sequenced in a study of a mutant IDH1 vaccine in newly diagnosed glioma. Using immunoSEQ multiplex PCR, the repertoire was profiled, and TCRdb retains in-frame clones only, with some absent. Of around 50,000 clones listed, about 87% are singletons. Their antigens are not known. Sequencing used PBMCs, obtained from a glioma patient whose treatment included an IDH1 peptide vaccine. The receptors come from a woman in her forties with glioma. Both conserved end residues are part of each CDR3. The order of the fields is J gene, clone size, CDR3 length, V gene, D gene, CDR3 protein, CDR3 DNA. The D gene is left open where the match is weak. Not all rows give a size; the values are once, few, many and, for expanded clones, a class.

TRBJ1-1 . 16 TRBV7-9 . CASSLRGAGRHTEAFF TGTGCCAGCAGCTTAAGGGGGGCAGGGCGGCACACTGAAGCTTTCTTT
TRBJ2-5 once 18 TRBV5-1 TRBD2 CASSLGTLAGGTQETQYF TGCGCCAGCAGCTTGGGGACACTAGCGGGGGGGACCCAAGAGACCCAGTACTTC
TRBJ1-3 . 16 TRBV15 TRBD1 CATSRDLGQGVDTIYF TGTGCCACCAGCAGAGACCTAGGACAGGGAGTAGACACCATATATTTT
TRBJ1-3 . 17 TRBV11-2 TRBD1 CASSSYVPGQGRNTIYF TGTGCCAGCAGCTCTTACGTACCGGGACAGGGACGAAACACCATATATTTT
TRBJ1-1 few 12 TRBV15 . CATRQKYTEAFF TGTGCCACCAGGCAAAAGTACACTGAAGCTTTCTTT
TRBJ1-1 few 13 TRBV29-1 . CSVDIGGRTEAFF TGCAGCGTTGATATCGGGGGACGAACTGAAGCTTTCTTT
TRBJ2-5 . 12 TRBV7-6 . CASSLLGETQYF TGTGCCAGCAGCTTACTGGGAGAGACCCAGTACTTC
TRBJ2-2 . 15 TRBV15 . CATQVGRRGGGELFF TGTGCCACCCAGGTTGGGAGGAGGGGCGGCGGGGAGCTGTTTTTT
TRBJ1-6 . 12 TRBV13 . CASSQRDSPLHF TGTGCCAGCAGCCAACGGGATTCACCCCTCCACTTT
TRBJ2-6 once 16 TRBV2 . CASRGGQFSGANVLTF TGTGCCAGCAGGGGGGGACAGTTCTCTGGGGCCAACGTCCTGACTTTC
TRBJ2-7 . 15 TRBV9 . CASSVDVTSDYEQYF TGTGCCAGCAGCGTAGACGTGACTTCTGACTACGAGCAGTACTTC
TRBJ2-7 . 14 TRBV6-5 TRBD2 CASSQAGGVGEQYF TGTGCCAGCAGTCAAGCGGGGGGAGTGGGCGAGCAGTACTTC
TRBJ1-1 . 14 TRBV4-1 . CASSQGGRGTEAFF TGCGCCAGCAGCCAAGGGGGCAGGGGCACTGAAGCTTTCTTT